The next 26 T cell receptor beta chains were all read from a single sample in a study of siplizumab effects on memory and regulatory T cells. Assay used: immunoSEQ multiplex PCR; TCRdb lists only in-frame clones, some missing. The repertoire has about 94,000 clones, approximately 95% of them found once; the top ten carry roughly 0.29%. The sample consisted of non-Treg CD4+ T cells sorted from blood. The receptor set was obtained from a human donor in good health.

The chain combines TRBV21-1 with TRBJ2-1; the table gives TRBD2 as D, unverified against the DNA. TRBV21-1 is listed as a pseudogene. This CDR3 comprises 17 residues. CDR3 DNA: TGTGCCAGCAGCAATATCGGGCCGGGGAACTCCTACAATGAGCAGTTCTTC. Translated: CASSNIGPGNSYNEQFF.

The chain carries TRBV27 and TRBJ2-3, with 8 bases aligning to TRBD1. After removal of 7 bases from V and 4 bases from J, the junction contained 7 bases not matched to a gene. CDR3 size: 14 residues. Germline CDR1 and CDR2: MNHEY and SMNVEV (reference sequence). The DNA for the CDR3 is TGTGCCAGCAAAACAGGGGGTTCTTCAGATACGCAGTATTTT. Translating gives CASKTGGSSDTQYF.

This clone was observed a single time. This chain joins TRBV5-4 and TRBJ2-6; D call uncertain. V lost 4 bases and J lost 2, with 13 bases in between. Germline assignment: CDR1 SGHNT and CDR2 YYREEE (reference sequence). This CDR3 spans 16 amino acids. The CDR3 reads CASSMEGPTGANVLTF. As DNA, the CDR3 is TGTGCCAGCAGCATGGAAGGGCCCACTGGGGCCAACGTCCTGACTTTC.

The rearrangement links TRBV2 to TRBJ1-1; possibly TRBD1 for D (6 bases). Germline CDR1 and CDR2: SNHLY and FYNNEI. The CDR3 sequence is 14 residues long. The germline V and J ends were trimmed by 3 bases and 1 base, with 9 bases remaining between them. CDR3 DNA: TGTGCCAGCAGTGATAGGGGGAGGAACACTGAAGCTTTCTTT. Translating gives CASSDRGRNTEAFF.

The rearrangement joins TRBV5-1 to TRBJ1-5, with unresolved D. Germline CDR1 reads SGHRS; CDR2 reads YFSETQ. Trimming left V 0 bases short and J 1 base short, with 8 bases between. The CDR3 covers 15 residues. For the CDR3, the DNA is TGCGCCAGCAGCTTGGGGGGTTTAAGCAATCAGCCCCAGCATTTT. The encoded protein is CASSLGGLSNQPQHF.

This clone was detected once. This chain joins TRBV30 and TRBJ2-5; D is perhaps TRBD1 (5 bases). The J call is uncertain, as TRBJ2-7 better fits the DNA end. The CDR3 contains 14 residues. Germline V gene sequence: CDR1 GTSNPN, CDR2 SVGIG (reference sequence). CDR3 amino acids: CAWSVGAGAYEQYF. The CDR3 coding sequence is TGTGCCTGGAGTGTAGGGGCCGGTGCCTACGAGCAGTACTTC.

The rearrangement uses TRBV19 and TRBJ1-5; 7 bases line up with TRBD1. This CDR3 contains 16 residues. Germline assignment: CDR1 LNHDA and CDR2 SQIVND (reference sequence). Trimming cost V 3 bases and J 6 bases; bases outside gene matches: 11. In nucleotides, the CDR3 is TGTGCCAGTAGTATGGTCGAGGGGGCTCGCGGTCAGCCCCAGCATTTT. It yields the protein CASSMVEGARGQPQHF.

The chain uses TRBV29-1 and TRBJ1-1; weak D call: TRBD1 (6 bases). Between the trimmed V and J ends, which lost 2 bases and 2 bases, there was a span of 9 bases. Germline V lookup: CDR1 SQVTM, CDR2 ANQGSEA. This CDR3 region has 13 residues. The CDR3 here is CSVEQQGNTEAFF. CDR3 nucleotides: TGCAGCGTTGAACAACAGGGAAACACTGAAGCTTTCTTT.

V gene TRBV29-1 combines with J gene TRBJ2-2; the D is unclear. The CDR3 is made up of 13 amino acids. V was shortened by 7 bases and J by 4 bases, with 13 bases between the two germline ends. Germline CDR1 reads SQVTM; CDR2 reads ANQGSEA. The CDR3 coding sequence is TGCAGCGCTTTTAACAGAACCACCGGGGAGCTGTTTTTT. Translating it yields CSAFNRTTGELFF.

CDR3 amino acids: CASSPSTRNTIYF. CDR3 bases: TGTGCCAGCAGCCCCTCCACTAGAAACACCATATATTTT. This sequence joins TRBV11-2 and TRBJ1-3; D gene ambiguous. From germline, CDR1 is SGHAT and CDR2 FQNNGV. The CDR3 is made up of 13 amino acids. The germline V and J ends were trimmed by 5 bases and 5 bases, with 10 bases remaining between them.

The chain employs TRBV6-1 and TRBJ1-3; D perhaps matches TRBD1 (6 bases). The germline CDR1 and CDR2 sequences are MNHNS and SASEGT. The CDR3 covers 14 residues. Trimming took 5 bases from V and 0 from J, leaving 8 bases between them. CDR3 loop: CASSPGASGNTIYF. CDR3 nucleotide sequence: TGTGCCAGCAGTCCGGGGGCCTCTGGAAACACCATATATTTT.

The chain is built from TRBV6-5 and TRBJ1-5; 8 nucleotides align to TRBD1. V shed 5 bases, J shed 7 bases, and the junction held 7 bases outside the gene matches. This CDR3 comprises 14 residues. Germline V gene lookup returns CDR1 MNHEY and CDR2 SVGAGI. The CDR3 spells CASSPTGVWQPQHF. The CDR3 DNA reads as TGTGCCAGCAGTCCGACAGGGGTTTGGCAGCCCCAGCATTTT.

This chain joins TRBV21-1 and TRBJ2-7; the table gives TRBD2 as D, unverified against the DNA. TRBV21-1 is tagged as a pseudogene. CDR3 length equals 16 residues. CDR3 loop: CASRPLAGGWLYEQYF. Here the CDR3 DNA reads TGTGCCAGCAGGCCTTTAGCGGGAGGGTGGTTATACGAGCAGTACTTC.

V is TRBV5-6 and J is TRBJ2-7, with D possibly being TRBD1 (6 bases). The ends were cut back, 4 bases at V and 6 bases at J, with 17 bases in the middle. The CDR3 runs 14 residues. The germline V gene has CDR1 SGHDT and CDR2 YYEEEE. The CDR3 region is CASSPGTILPEQYF. The CDR3 DNA follows: TGTGCCAGCAGCCCTGGGACAATTCTTCCCGAGCAGTACTTC.

V gene TRBV2 combines with J gene TRBJ1-1; D gene ambiguous. This CDR3 spans 14 amino acids. The V gene lost 4 bases and the J gene lost 0 bases, with 9 bases spanning the gap. CDR1 and CDR2 from the germline V gene are SNHLY and FYNNEI. CDR3 nucleotides: TGTGCCAGCAGTGCAGTGACGGTGAACACTGAAGCTTTCTTT. Amino acid sequence: CASSAVTVNTEAFF.

This chain links TRBV2 with TRBJ2-7; D unclear. The germline CDR1 and CDR2 sequences are SNHLY and FYNNEI. The CDR3 is made up of 15 amino acids. Trimming removed 10 bases from V and 0 bases from J, with 19 bases in between. CDR3 DNA: TGTGCCACAAGAGAAGGGATACAGAGCTCCTACGAGCAGTACTTC. It yields the protein CATREGIQSSYEQYF.

This chain uses TRBV30 with TRBJ2-1; 7 bases map to TRBD1. Looked up from germline, CDR1 is GTSNPN and CDR2 is SVGIG (reference sequence). The CDR3 has 14 amino acids. With 2 bases clipped from V and 0 bases from J, the junction kept 1 base outside the gene matches. CDR3 sequence reads: CAWSRGPSYNEQFF. DNA of the CDR3: TGTGCCTGGAGTAGGGGGCCCTCCTACAATGAGCAGTTCTTC.

This chain links TRBV29-1 with TRBJ1-2; TRBD1 matches 9 bases. Unmatched junction bases numbered 11, after V lost 7 bases and J lost 8 bases. This CDR3 is built from 13 residues. The germline CDR1 and CDR2 sequences are SQVTM and ANQGSEA. CDR3 amino acids: CSAGDRAGVGYTF. CDR3 DNA sequence: TGCAGCGCCGGGGACAGGGCAGGAGTAGGCTACACCTTC. Drawing the rest from reference TRBV29-1 and TRBJ1-2, the complete variable domain is SAVISQKPSRDICQRGTSLTIQCQVDSQVTMMFWYRQQPGQSLTLIATANQGSEATYESGFVIDKFPISRPNLTFSTLTVSNMSPEDSSIYLCSAGDRAGVGYTFGSGTRLTVV.

The V call is TRBV7-9, the J call TRBJ2-2; no clear D. Germline loops: CDR1 SEHNR, CDR2 FQNEAQ (reference sequence). This CDR3 spans 15 amino acids. V shed 0 bases and J shed 1 base, with 6 bases lying between them. CDR3 DNA sequence: TGTGCCAGCAGCTTAGCAAGACGGAACACCGGGGAGCTGTTTTTT. Protein: CASSLARRNTGELFF. The full variable domain, rest sourced from reference TRBV7-9 and TRBJ2-2, is DTGVSQNPRHKITKRGQNVTFRCDPISEHNRLYWYRQTLGQGPEFLTYFQNEAQLEKSRLLSDRFSAERPKGSFSTLEIQRTEQGDSAMYLCASSLARRNTGELFFGEGSRLTVL.

This rearrangement joins TRBV27 to TRBJ2-6, with D unresolved. The CDR3 contains 13 residues. CDR1 is MNHEY, CDR2 SMNVEV, per germline (reference sequence). V shed 3 bases and J shed 2 bases, with 2 bases lying between them. CDR3 DNA sequence: TGTGCCAGCAGTTTCACTGGGGCCAACGTCCTGACTTTC. This gives the protein CASSFTGANVLTF.

The genes are TRBV4-1 and TRBJ2-5; TRBD2 matches at 16 bases. The germline CDR1 and CDR2 sequences are MGHRA and YSYEKL. The CDR3 is 19 amino acids. V lost 0 bases to trimming and J lost 2 bases; unmatched junction nucleotides: 6. CDR3 sequence (DNA): TGCGCCAGCAGCCAAGATCGCGGGACTAGCGGGGGGGATCAAGAGACCCAGTACTTC. This gives the protein CASSQDRGTSGGDQETQYF.

The chain has TRBV7-3 and TRBJ2-3, with D possibly matching TRBD2 (6 bases). The CDR3 is made up of 18 amino acids. V lost 5 bases, J lost 1 base, and 22 bases lay in between. Germline assignment: CDR1 SGHTA and CDR2 FQGTGA. The CDR3 region is CASSPRPRLALGTDTQYF. In DNA, the CDR3 is TGTGCCAGCAGCCCTCGGCCTCGTCTAGCGTTGGGCACAGATACGCAGTATTTT.

The chain carries TRBV28 and TRBJ2-7; D remains ambiguous. V lost 2 bases and J lost 6, with 14 bases in between. This CDR3 contains 14 residues. The germline gives CDR1 MDHEN, CDR2 SYDVKM. CDR3: CASSLLPKYLEQYF. CDR3 bases: TGTGCCAGCAGTTTACTTCCCAAGTATCTCGAGCAGTACTTC.

This chain uses TRBV6-5 with TRBJ2-5; D possibly corresponds to TRBD2 (7 bases). Germline lookup yields CDR1 MNHEY and CDR2 SVGAGI. V gave up 7 bases and J gave up 5 bases, with 14 bases separating them. The CDR3 totals 13 residues. CDR3 sequence reads: CASNKQGGETQYF. The CDR3 DNA is TGTGCCAGCAACAAACAGGGAGGGGAGACCCAGTACTTC.

The V and J genes are TRBV5-4 and TRBJ2-7; D is unresolved. Trimming took 3 bases from V and 7 from J, leaving 11 bases between them. The CDR3 is made up of 12 amino acids. CDR1 is SGHNT, CDR2 YYREEE, per germline (reference sequence). CDR3 loop: CASSWPAGEQYF. As DNA, the CDR3 is TGTGCCAGCAGCTGGCCGGCTGGTGAGCAGTACTTC. Full variable domain (missing parts from reference TRBV5-4 and TRBJ2-7): ETGVTQSPTHLIKTRGQQVTLRCSSQSGHNTVSWYQQALGQGPQFIFQYYREEENGRGNFPPRFSGLQFPNYSSELNVNALELDDSALYLCASSWPAGEQYFGPGTRLTVT.

The genes are TRBV2 and TRBJ1-3, with TRBD1 as a possible D gene (5 bases). Germline V CDR1 and CDR2: SNHLY, FYNNEI. Trimming took off 2 bases at V and 3 bases at J, with 14 bases between the two ends. This CDR3 spans 16 amino acids. Written as DNA, the CDR3 is TGTGCCAGCAGTGAAATTGGGGGTTTAGGTGGAAACACCATATATTTT. It codes for CASSEIGGLGGNTIYF.